The 16 T cell receptor beta chains presented below share a single source sample, sequenced in a study of blood T cell repertoires in COVID-19. The table came from immunoSEQ multiplex PCR; TCRdb's copy has only in-frame clones and leaves some out. The data show a few hundred thousand clones, more than 75% seen once. Sequenced: peripheral blood. These receptors came from a woman between 45 and 60 years old with active or convalescent COVID-19.

V and J are TRBV28 and TRBJ2-3; weak D call: TRBD2 (6 bases). The CDR3 extends over 16 amino acids. Germline V gene sequence: CDR1 MDHEN, CDR2 SYDVKM. Trimming cost V 2 bases and J 4 bases, with 16 bases left between them. CDR3 protein: CASSLMEGWGADTQYF. CDR3 DNA: TGTGCCAGCAGTTTAATGGAGGGGTGGGGAGCAGATACGCAGTATTTT.

V is TRBV4-1 and J is TRBJ1-5; D unresolved. V lost 3 bases and J 3 bases, leaving 9 bases between the germline ends. Germline values: CDR1 MGHRA, CDR2 YSYEKL. The CDR3 spans 14 residues. The CDR3 sequence is CASSQEGNNQPQHF. For the CDR3, the DNA is TGCGCCAGCAGCCAGGAGGGAAACAATCAGCCCCAGCATTTT.

The V call is TRBV5-1, the J call TRBJ1-2; D perhaps matches TRBD1 (6 bases). Germline V CDR1 and CDR2: SGHRS, YFSETQ. V gave up 4 bases and J gave up 3 bases, with 13 bases separating them. The CDR3 sequence is 14 residues long. The CDR3 sequence is CASSPLQGHYGYTF. CDR3 sequence (DNA): TGCGCCAGCAGCCCCTTACAGGGACACTATGGCTACACCTTC.

This clone came up once. CDR3 protein: CASSPQGDRADTEAFF. In DNA, the CDR3 is TGTGCCAGCAGCCCTCAAGGGGACAGGGCGGACACTGAAGCTTTCTTT. V gene TRBV4-2 combines with J gene TRBJ1-1, with 9 bases identical to TRBD1. With V trimmed by 4 bases and J by 3 bases, 9 bases remained unmatched. In germline, CDR1 is LGHNA, CDR2 YNFKEQ. The CDR3 runs to 16 residues.

In this sample, this clone turned up once. The V and J genes are TRBV10-3 and TRBJ1-5; D may be TRBD1 (6 bases). CDR1 is ENHRY, CDR2 SYGVKD, per germline. V gave up 2 bases and J gave up 3 bases, with 14 bases separating them. This CDR3 spans 16 amino acids. The CDR3 sequence: CAISETGQGFNQPQHF. CDR3 bases: TGTGCCATCAGTGAGACCGGGCAGGGGTTCAATCAGCCCCAGCATTTT.

CDR3 DNA: TGTGCCAGCAGCCAAGTACTGCCTCCTAACTATGGCTACACCTTC. Its translation: CASSQVLPPNYGYTF. V usage is TRBV14 and J usage is TRBJ1-2; no clear D. The germline gives CDR1 SGHDN, CDR2 FVKESK. The germline V and J ends were trimmed by 1 base and 0 bases, with 9 bases remaining between them. This CDR3 spans 15 amino acids.

The chain employs TRBV6-1 and TRBJ1-6; the D gene is possibly TRBD1 (6 bases). CDR3 length equals 13 residues. CDR1 and CDR2 from the germline V gene are MNHNS and SASEGT. Between the trimmed V and J ends, which lost 7 bases and 8 bases, there was a span of 12 bases. This chain's CDR3 is CASTENRDSPLHF. CDR3 bases: TGTGCCAGCACCGAGAACAGGGATTCACCCCTCCACTTT.

This clone has just one count. The chain has TRBV2 and TRBJ2-7; tentative D call: TRBD1 (6 bases). The germline V gene has CDR1 SNHLY and CDR2 FYNNEI. The CDR3 loop spans 16 amino acids. V lost 3 bases and J 4 bases, leaving 19 bases between the germline ends. CDR3 protein: CASSDRMTGLQYEQYF. In nucleotides, the CDR3 is TGTGCCAGCAGTGACCGGATGACAGGACTGCAATACGAGCAGTACTTC.

The J gene is TRBJ1-3, the V gene TRBV27; 9 positions agree with TRBD1. CDR1 and CDR2 from the germline V gene are MNHEY and SMNVEV (reference sequence). This CDR3 has 16 residues. V trimming: 5 bases; J trimming: 1 base; junction bases outside the gene matches: 6. CDR3 coding DNA: TGTGCCAGCAGTCGTCGACAGGGGGTTTCTGGAAACACCATATATTTT. Protein sequence: CASSRRQGVSGNTIYF.

This chain connects TRBV9 to TRBJ2-2, with TRBD1 matching over 8 bases. This CDR3 is built from 15 residues. Germline CDR1 and CDR2: SGDLS and YYNGEE. V dropped 2 bases and J dropped 6; count of bases not matched to a gene: 6. CDR3 nucleotides: TGTGCCAGCAGCGTGGGAGACAGGGGTGCCGGGGAGCTGTTTTTT. Translating gives CASSVGDRGAGELFF. Based on the CDR3 plus reference TRBV9 and TRBJ2-2, the full variable domain is DSGVTQTPKHLITATGQRVTLRCSPRSGDLSVYWYQQSLDQGLQFLIQYYNGEERAKGNILERFSAQQFPDLHSELNLSSLELGDSALYFCASSVGDRGAGELFFGEGSRLTVL.

This clone was detected only a few times. The chain links TRBV5-1 to TRBJ2-1; 10 bases line up with TRBD1. The CDR3 totals 15 residues. V trimming: 5 bases; J trimming: 4 bases; junction bases outside the gene matches: 6. The germline CDR1 and CDR2 sequences are SGHRS and YFSETQ. The CDR3 bases are TGCGCCAGCAGAATCGGGACAGGGGATTACAATGAGCAGTTCTTC. It is translated as CASRIGTGDYNEQFF.

The chain couples TRBV7-9 to TRBJ1-3; 7 bases align to TRBD1. CDR1 and CDR2 (germline): SEHNR, FQNEAQ (reference sequence). V shed 5 bases, J shed 3 bases, and the junction held 7 bases outside the gene matches. The CDR3 sequence is 15 residues long. In DNA form, the CDR3 reads TGTGCCAGCAGCACCACAGGGGTGGATGGAAACACCATATATTTT. This translates into CASSTTGVDGNTIYF.

The chain carries TRBV30 and TRBJ1-1; 7 positions match TRBD1. The CDR3 runs 14 residues. Germline V lookup: CDR1 GTSNPN, CDR2 SVGIG (reference sequence). The V segment lost 3 bases and the J segment 1 base; nucleotides outside the gene matches: 5. CDR3 in amino acids: CAWRGDRANTEAFF. The DNA of the CDR3 is TGTGCCTGGAGGGGAGACAGGGCGAACACTGAAGCTTTCTTT.

The chain uses TRBV5-6 and TRBJ2-7, with no clear D. The CDR3 is 13 amino acids. V was pared by 4 bases and J by 6 bases, with 14 bases between. CDR1 SGHDT and CDR2 YYEEEE come from the germline V gene. CDR3 bases: TGTGCCAGCAGCGCAGGTTGGGTAACCGAGCAGTACTTC. Translated: CASSAGWVTEQYF.

The CDR3 is CASSQDRISYSPLHF. CDR3 bases: TGTGCCAGCAGCCAGGACAGAATCTCCTATTCACCCCTCCACTTT. The chain combines TRBV14 with TRBJ1-6; a possible D gene is TRBD1 (6 bases). Between the trimmed V and J ends, which lost 3 bases and 8 bases, there was a span of 14 bases. There are 15 residues in the CDR3. Germline-derived CDR1 and CDR2 are SGHDN and FVKESK.

The rearrangement uses TRBV5-4 and TRBJ1-1, with D possibly matching TRBD1 (6 bases). This CDR3 spans 15 amino acids. From germline, CDR1 is SGHNT and CDR2 YYREEE (reference sequence). V gave up 4 bases and J gave up 2 bases, with 15 bases separating them. The CDR3 DNA sequence: TGTGCCAGCAGCCCCCCTCGGACAGCTAACACTGAAGCTTTCTTT. This translates into CASSPPRTANTEAFF.